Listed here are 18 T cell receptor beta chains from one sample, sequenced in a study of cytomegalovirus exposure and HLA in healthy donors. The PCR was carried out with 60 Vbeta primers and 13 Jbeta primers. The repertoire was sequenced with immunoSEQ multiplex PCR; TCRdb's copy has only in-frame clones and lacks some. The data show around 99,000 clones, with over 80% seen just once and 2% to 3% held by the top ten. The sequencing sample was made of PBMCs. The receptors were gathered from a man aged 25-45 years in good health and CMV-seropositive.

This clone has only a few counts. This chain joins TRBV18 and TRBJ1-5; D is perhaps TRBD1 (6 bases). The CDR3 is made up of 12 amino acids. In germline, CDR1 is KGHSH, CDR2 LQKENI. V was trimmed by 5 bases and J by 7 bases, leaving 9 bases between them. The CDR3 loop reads CASSGGRQPQHF. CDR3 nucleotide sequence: TGTGCCAGCTCAGGGGGCCGCCAGCCCCAGCATTTT.

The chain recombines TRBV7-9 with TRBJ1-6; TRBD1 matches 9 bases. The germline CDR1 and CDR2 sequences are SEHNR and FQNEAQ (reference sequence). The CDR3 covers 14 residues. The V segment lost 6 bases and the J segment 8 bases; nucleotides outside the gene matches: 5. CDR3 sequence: CASRKQGADSPLHF. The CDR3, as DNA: TGTGCCAGCAGAAAACAGGGGGCGGATTCACCCCTCCACTTT.

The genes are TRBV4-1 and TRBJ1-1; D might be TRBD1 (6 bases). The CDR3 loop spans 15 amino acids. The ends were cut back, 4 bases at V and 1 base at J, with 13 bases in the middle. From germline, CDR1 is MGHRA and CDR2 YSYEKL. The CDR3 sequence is CASSPWTAQNTEAFF. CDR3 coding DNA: TGCGCCAGCAGCCCTTGGACAGCGCAGAACACTGAAGCTTTCTTT.

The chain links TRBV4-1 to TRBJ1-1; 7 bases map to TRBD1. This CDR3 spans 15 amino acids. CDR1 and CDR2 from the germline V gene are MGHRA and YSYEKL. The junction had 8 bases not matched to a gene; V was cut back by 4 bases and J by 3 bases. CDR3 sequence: CASSPSKGADTEAFF. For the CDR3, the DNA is TGCGCCAGCAGCCCGAGTAAGGGGGCGGACACTGAAGCTTTCTTT.

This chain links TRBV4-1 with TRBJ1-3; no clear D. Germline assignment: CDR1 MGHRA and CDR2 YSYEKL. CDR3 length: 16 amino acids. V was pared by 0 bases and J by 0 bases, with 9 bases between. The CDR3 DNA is TGCGCCAGCAGCCAAGATCACAGAACCTCTGGAAACACCATATATTTT. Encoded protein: CASSQDHRTSGNTIYF.

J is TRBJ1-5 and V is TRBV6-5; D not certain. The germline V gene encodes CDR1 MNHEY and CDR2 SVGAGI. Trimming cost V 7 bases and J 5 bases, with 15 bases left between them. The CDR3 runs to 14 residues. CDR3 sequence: CASNPGGGYQPQHF. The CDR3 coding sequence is TGTGCCAGCAACCCCGGAGGAGGATATCAGCCCCAGCATTTT.

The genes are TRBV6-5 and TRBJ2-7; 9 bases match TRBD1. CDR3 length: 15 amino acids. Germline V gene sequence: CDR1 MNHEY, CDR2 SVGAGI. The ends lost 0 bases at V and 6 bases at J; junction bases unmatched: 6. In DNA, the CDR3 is TGTGCCAGCAGTTACTCCACAGGGGGCTTAGGCGAGCAGTACTTC. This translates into CASSYSTGGLGEQYF.

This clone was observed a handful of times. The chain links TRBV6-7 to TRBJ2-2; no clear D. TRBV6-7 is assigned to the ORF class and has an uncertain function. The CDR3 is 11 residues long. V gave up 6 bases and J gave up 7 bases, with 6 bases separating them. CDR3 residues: CASRPSGELFF. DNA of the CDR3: TGTGCCAGCAGACCTAGCGGGGAGCTGTTTTTT.

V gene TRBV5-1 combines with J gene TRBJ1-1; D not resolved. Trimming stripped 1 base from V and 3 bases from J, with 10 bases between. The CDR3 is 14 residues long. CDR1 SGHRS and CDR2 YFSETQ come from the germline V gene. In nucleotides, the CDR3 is TGCGCCAGCAGCTTGCCCGAAAGCCACACTGAAGCTTTCTTT. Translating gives CASSLPESHTEAFF.

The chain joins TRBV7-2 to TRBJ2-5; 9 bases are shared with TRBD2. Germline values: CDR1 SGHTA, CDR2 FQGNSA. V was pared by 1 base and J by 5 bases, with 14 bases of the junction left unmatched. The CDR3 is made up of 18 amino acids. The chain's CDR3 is CASSLGEAGGLSGETQYF. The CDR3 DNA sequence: TGTGCCAGCAGCTTAGGCGAGGCGGGGGGGCTTTCTGGTGAGACCCAGTACTTC. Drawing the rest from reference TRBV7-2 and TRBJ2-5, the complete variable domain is GAGVSQSPSNKVTEKGKDVELRCDPISGHTALYWYRQSLGQGLEFLIYFQGNSAPDKSGLPSDRFSAERTGGSVSTLTIQRTQQEDSAVYLCASSLGEAGGLSGETQYFGPGTRLLVL.

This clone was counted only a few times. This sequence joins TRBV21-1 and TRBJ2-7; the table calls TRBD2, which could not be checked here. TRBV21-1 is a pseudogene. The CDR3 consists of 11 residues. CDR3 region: CASGPPPGLPF. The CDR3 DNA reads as TGTGCCAGCGGACCACCCCCGGGACTTCCTTTC.

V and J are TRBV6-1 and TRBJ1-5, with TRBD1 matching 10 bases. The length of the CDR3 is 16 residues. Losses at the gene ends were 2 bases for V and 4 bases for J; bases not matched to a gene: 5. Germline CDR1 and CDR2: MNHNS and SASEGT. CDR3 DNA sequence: TGTGCCAGCAGTGAACAGGAGGGACAGGGGAATCAGCCCCAGCATTTT. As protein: CASSEQEGQGNQPQHF.

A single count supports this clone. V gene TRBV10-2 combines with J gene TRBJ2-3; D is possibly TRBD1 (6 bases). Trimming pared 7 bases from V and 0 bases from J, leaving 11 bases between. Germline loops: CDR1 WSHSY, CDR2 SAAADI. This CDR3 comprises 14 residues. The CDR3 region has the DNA TGCGCCAGCAAAACAGGGCGTAGCACAGATACGCAGTATTTT. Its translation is CASKTGRSTDTQYF.

The CDR3 protein is CASRPGQRLTSYEQYF. For the CDR3, the DNA is TGTGCCAGCAGACCGGGACAGCGATTAACATCCTACGAGCAGTACTTC. V is TRBV2 and J is TRBJ2-5; TRBD1 matches 7 bases. TRBJ2-7 explains the end of the DNA better; the J call may be wrong. Germline values: CDR1 SNHLY, CDR2 FYNNEI. The CDR3 is 16 amino acids.

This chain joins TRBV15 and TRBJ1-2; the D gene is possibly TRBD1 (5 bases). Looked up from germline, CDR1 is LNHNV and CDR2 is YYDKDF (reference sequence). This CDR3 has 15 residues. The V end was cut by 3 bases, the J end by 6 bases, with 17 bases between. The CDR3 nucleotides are TGTGCCACCAGCAGTTTAGAGGGGAGGGACGATGGCTACACCTTC. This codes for CATSSLEGRDDGYTF.

Here the CDR3 reads CASRQGAEDTQYF. The CDR3 bases are TGTGCCAGCAGACAGGGGGCCGAAGATACGCAGTATTTT. J is TRBJ2-3 and V is TRBV6-4; 9 bases line up with TRBD1. There are 13 residues in the CDR3. Germline V gives CDR1 MRHNA, CDR2 SNTAGT. V shed 6 bases, J shed 5 bases, and the junction held 3 bases outside the gene matches.

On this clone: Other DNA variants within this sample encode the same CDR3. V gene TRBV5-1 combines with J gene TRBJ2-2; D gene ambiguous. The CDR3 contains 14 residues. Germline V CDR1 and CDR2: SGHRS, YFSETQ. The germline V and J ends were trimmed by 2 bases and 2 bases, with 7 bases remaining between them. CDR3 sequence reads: CASSLGGNTGELFF. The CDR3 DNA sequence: TGCGCCAGCAGCTTAGGCGGAAACACCGGGGAGCTGTTTTTT.

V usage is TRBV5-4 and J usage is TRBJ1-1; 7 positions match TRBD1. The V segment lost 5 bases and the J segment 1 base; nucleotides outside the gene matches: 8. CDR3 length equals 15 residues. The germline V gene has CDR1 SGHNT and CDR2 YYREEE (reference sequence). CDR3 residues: CASRTRQGPNTEAFF. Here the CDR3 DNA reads TGTGCCAGCAGGACCAGACAGGGCCCGAACACTGAAGCTTTCTTT.